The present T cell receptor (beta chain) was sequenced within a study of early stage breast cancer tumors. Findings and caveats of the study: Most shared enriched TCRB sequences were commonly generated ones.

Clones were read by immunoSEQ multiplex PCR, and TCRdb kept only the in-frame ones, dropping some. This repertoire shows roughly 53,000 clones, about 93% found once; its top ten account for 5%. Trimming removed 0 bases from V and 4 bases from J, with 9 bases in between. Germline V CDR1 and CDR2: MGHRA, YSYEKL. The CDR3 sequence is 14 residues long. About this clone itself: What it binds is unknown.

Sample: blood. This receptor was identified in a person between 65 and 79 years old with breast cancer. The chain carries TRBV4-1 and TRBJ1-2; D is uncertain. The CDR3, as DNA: TGCGCCAGCAGCCAAGATGAAACGGTCTATGGCTACACCTTC. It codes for CASSQDETVYGYTF.